This T cell receptor beta chain is drawn from a study of a mutant IDH1 vaccine in newly diagnosed glioma. About the research overall: The first vaccination came 4-6 weeks after radiotherapy alone, or with temozolomide cycles. Mean patient age was about 40 years; approximately 60% were male and about 38% female. Standard pretreatment was either radiotherapy, temozolomide, or, for most, radiochemotherapy with temozolomide.

Time point: week 23, last vaccination. Each dose delivered 300 ug of mutant IDH1 20-mer peptide subcutaneously with imiquimod. TCRdb's table, derived via immunoSEQ multiplex PCR, lists solely in-frame clones and lacks some. The table has tens of thousands of clones, approximately 81% seen once. As regards this clone: The antigen is unknown.

V was trimmed by 5 bases and J by 5 bases, leaving 16 bases between them. There are 14 residues in the CDR3. CDR1 is SEHNR, CDR2 FQNEAQ, per germline (reference sequence). This rearrangement joins TRBV7-9 to TRBJ2-7; no reliable D call. This receptor was taken from a man younger than 45 with glioma. The sequenced sample was PBMCs, obtained from a glioma patient whose treatment included an IDH1 peptide vaccine. This CDR3 is CASSLNSPRDEQYF. CDR3 DNA sequence: TGTGCCAGCAGCCTAAACTCTCCCCGCGACGAGCAGTACTTC.